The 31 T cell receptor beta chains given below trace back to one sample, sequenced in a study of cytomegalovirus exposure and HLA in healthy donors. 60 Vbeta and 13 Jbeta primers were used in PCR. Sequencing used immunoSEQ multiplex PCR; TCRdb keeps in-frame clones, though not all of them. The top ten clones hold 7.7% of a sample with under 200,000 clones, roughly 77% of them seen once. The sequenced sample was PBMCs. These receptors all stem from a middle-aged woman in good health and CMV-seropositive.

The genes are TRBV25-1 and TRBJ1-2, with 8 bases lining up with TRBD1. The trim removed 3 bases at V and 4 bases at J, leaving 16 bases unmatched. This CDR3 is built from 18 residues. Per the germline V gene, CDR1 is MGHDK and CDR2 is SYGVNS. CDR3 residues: CASSDPPFRDRLLYGYTF. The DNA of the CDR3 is TGTGCCAGCAGTGATCCCCCTTTCCGGGACAGGCTTCTCTATGGCTACACCTTC.

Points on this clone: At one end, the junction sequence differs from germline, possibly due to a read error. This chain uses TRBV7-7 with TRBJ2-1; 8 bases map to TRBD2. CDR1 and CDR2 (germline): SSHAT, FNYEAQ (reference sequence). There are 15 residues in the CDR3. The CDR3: CASSLGSGLAYEQFF. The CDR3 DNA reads TGTGCTAGCAGCTTAGGCTCCGGACTAGCATATGAGCAGTTCTTC.

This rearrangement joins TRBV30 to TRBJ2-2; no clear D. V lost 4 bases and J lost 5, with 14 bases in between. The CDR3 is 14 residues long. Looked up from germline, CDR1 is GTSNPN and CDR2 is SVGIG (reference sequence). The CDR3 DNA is TGTGCCTGGAACAGTGTTCGCCGAACCGGGGAGCTGTTTTTT. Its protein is CAWNSVRRTGELFF.

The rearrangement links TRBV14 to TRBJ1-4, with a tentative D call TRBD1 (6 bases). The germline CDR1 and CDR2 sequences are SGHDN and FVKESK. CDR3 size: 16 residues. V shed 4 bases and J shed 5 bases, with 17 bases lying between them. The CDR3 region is CASSLELGTRNEKLFF. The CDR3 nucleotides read TGTGCCAGCAGCCTCGAATTAGGGACAAGGAATGAAAAACTGTTTTTT.

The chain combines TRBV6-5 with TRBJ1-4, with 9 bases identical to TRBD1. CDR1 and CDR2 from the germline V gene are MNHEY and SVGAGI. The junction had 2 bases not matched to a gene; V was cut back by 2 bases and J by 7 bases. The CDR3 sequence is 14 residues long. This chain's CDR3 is CASSYGTGSEKLFF. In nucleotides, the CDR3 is TGTGCCAGCAGTTACGGGACAGGGTCTGAAAAACTGTTTTTT.

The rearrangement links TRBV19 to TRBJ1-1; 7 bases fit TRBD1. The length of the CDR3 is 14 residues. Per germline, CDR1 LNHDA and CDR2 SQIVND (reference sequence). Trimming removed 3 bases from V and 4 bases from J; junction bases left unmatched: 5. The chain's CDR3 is CASSIGTVGTEAFF. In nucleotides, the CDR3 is TGTGCCAGTAGTATCGGGACAGTGGGCACTGAAGCTTTCTTT.

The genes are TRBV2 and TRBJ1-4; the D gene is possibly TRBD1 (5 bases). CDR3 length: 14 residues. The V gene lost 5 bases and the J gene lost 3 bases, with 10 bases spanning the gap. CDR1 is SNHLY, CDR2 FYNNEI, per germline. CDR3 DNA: TGTGCCAGCAGTCTTTCGGGGGCTAATGAAAAACTGTTTTTT. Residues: CASSLSGANEKLFF.

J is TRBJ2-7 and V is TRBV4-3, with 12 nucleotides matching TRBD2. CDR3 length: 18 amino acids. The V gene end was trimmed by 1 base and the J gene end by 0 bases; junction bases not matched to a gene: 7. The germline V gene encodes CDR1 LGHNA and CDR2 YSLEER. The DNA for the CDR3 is TGCGCCAGCAGCCAAGGGCGGACTAGCGGGGCAAGCTCCTACGAGCAGTACTTC. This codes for CASSQGRTSGASSYEQYF.

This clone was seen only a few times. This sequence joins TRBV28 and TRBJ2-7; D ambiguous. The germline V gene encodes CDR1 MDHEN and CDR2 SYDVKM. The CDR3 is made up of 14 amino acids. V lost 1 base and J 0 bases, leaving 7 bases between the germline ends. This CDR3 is CASSLYPNSYEQYF. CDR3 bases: TGTGCCAGCAGTTTATATCCTAACTCCTACGAGCAGTACTTC.

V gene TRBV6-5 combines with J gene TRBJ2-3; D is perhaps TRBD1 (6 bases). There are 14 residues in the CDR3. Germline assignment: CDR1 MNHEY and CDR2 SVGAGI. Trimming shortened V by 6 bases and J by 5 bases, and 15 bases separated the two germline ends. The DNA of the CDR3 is TGTGCCAGCAGGCCCCCGGGACACAGAGATACGCAGTATTTT. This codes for CASRPPGHRDTQYF.

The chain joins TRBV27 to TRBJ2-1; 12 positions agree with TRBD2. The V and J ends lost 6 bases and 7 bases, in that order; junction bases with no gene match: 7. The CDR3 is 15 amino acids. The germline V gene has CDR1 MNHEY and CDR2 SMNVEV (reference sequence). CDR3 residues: CASRLLAGGRNEQFF. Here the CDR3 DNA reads TGTGCCAGCAGACTTCTAGCGGGAGGGAGAAATGAGCAGTTCTTC.

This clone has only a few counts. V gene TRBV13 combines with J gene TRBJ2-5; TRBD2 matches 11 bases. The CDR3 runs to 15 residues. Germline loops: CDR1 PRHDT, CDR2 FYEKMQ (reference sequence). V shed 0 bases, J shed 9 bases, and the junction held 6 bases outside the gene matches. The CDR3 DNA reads TGTGCCAGCAGCTTAGGCCTAGCGGGAGGCCAACCCCAGTACTTC. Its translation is CASSLGLAGGQPQYF.

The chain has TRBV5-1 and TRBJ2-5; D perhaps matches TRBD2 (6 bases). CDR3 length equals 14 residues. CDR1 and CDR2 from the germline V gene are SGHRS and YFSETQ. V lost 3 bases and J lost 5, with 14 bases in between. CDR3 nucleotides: TGCGCCAGCAGCTATGGGACTGACGGGGAGACCCAGTACTTC. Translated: CASSYGTDGETQYF.

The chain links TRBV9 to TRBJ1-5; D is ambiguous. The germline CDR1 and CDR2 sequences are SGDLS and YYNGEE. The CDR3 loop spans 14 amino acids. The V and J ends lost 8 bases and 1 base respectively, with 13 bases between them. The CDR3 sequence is CASSSEWSNQPQHF. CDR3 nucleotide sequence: TGTGCCAGTTCCAGCGAATGGAGCAATCAGCCCCAGCATTTT.

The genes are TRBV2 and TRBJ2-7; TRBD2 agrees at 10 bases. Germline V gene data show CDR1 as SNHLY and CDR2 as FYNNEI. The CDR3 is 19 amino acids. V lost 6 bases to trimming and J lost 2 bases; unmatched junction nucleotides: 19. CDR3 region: CASRERQREGLSDAYEQYF. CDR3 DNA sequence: TGTGCCAGCAGGGAGCGCCAGCGGGAGGGACTGAGTGACGCCTACGAGCAGTACTTC.

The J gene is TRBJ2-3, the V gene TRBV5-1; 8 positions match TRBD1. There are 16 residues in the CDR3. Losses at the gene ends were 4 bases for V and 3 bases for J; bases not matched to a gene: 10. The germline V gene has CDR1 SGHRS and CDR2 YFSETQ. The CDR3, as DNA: TGCGCCAGCAGCCTCCCGACAGGGGACAGGACAGATACGCAGTATTTT. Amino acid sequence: CASSLPTGDRTDTQYF.

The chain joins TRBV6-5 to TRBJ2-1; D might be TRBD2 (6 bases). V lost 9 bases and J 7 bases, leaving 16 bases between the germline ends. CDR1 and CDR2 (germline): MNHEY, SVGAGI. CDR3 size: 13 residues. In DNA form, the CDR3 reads TGTGCCAGGGGGACTGCAAAGGGTAATGAGCAGTTCTTC. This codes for CARGTAKGNEQFF.

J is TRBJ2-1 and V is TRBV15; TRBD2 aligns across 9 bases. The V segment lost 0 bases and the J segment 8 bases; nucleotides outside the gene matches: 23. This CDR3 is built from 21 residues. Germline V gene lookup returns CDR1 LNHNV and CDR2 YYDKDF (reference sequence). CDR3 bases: TGTGCCACCAGCAGAGATTTGGCCGGGGGTAGCGGGAGATTTTTTGCTGATGAGCAGTTCTTC. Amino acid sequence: CATSRDLAGGSGRFFADEQFF.

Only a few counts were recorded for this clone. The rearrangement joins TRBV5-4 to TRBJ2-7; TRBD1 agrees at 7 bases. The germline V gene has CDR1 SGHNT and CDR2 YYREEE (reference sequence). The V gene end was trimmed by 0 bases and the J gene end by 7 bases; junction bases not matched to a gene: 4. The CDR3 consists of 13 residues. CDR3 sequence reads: CASSLDRGREQYF. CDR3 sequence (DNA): TGTGCCAGCAGCTTGGACAGGGGCAGAGAGCAGTACTTC.

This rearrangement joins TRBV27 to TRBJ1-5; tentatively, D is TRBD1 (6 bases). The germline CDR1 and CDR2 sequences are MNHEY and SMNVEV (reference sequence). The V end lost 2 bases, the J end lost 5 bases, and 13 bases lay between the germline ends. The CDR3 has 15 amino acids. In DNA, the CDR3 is TGTGCCAGCAGTTTAATTGGGGGCCGGTATCAGCCCCAGCATTTT. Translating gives CASSLIGGRYQPQHF.

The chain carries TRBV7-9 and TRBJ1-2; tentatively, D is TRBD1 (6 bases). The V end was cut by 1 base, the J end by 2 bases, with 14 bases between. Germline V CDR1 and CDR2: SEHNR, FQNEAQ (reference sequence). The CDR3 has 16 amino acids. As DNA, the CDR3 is TGTGCCAGCAGCTTAGACGGGGGGCGAGCGAACTATGGCTACACCTTC. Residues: CASSLDGGRANYGYTF.

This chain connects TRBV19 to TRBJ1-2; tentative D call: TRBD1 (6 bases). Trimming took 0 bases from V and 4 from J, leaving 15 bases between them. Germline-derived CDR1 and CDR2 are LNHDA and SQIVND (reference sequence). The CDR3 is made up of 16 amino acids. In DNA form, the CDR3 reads TGTGCCAGTAGTATAGATGGGCAGGGGAGCGGCTATGGCTACACCTTC. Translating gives CASSIDGQGSGYGYTF.

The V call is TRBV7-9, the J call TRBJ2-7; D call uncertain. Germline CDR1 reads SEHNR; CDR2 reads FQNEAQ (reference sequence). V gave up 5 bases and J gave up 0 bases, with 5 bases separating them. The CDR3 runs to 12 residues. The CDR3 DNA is TGTGCCAGCAGCCACAGCTCCTACGAGCAGTACTTC. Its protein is CASSHSSYEQYF. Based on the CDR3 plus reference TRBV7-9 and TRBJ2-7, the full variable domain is DTGVSQNPRHKITKRGQNVTFRCDPISEHNRLYWYRQTLGQGPEFLTYFQNEAQLEKSRLLSDRFSAERPKGSFSTLEIQRTEQGDSAMYLCASSHSSYEQYFGPGTRLTVT.

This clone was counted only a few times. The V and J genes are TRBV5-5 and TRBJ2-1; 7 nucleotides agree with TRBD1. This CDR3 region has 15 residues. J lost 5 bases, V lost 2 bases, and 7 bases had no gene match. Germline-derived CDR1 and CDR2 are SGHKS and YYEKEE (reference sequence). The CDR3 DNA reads TGTGCCAGCAGCTTATCGGGACAGATTGACAATGAGCAGTTCTTC. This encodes CASSLSGQIDNEQFF. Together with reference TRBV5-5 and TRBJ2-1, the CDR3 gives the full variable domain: DAGVTQSPTHLIKTRGQQVTLRCSPISGHKSVSWYQQVLGQGPQFIFQYYEKEERGRGNFPDRFSARQFPNYSSELNVNALLLGDSALYLCASSLSGQIDNEQFFGPGTRLTVL.

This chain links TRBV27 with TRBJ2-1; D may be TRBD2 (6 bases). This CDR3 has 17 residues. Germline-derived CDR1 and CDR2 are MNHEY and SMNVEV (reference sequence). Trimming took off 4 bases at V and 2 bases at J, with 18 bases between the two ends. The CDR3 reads CASSSRESGWTYNEQFF. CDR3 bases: TGTGCCAGCAGTTCACGGGAGAGTGGTTGGACCTACAATGAGCAGTTCTTC.

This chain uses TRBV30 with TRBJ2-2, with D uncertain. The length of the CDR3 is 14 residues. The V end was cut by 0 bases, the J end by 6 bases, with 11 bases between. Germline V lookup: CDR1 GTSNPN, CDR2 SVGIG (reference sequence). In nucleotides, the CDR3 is TGTGCCTGGAGTGTAGGAGTCCAGTCCGGGGAGCTGTTTTTT. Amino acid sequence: CAWSVGVQSGELFF. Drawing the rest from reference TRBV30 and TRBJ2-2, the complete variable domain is SQTIHQWPATLVQPVGSPLSLECTVEGTSNPNLYWYRQAAGRGLQLLFYSVGIGQISSEVPQNLSASRPQDRQFILSSKKLLLSDSGFYLCAWSVGVQSGELFFGEGSRLTVL.

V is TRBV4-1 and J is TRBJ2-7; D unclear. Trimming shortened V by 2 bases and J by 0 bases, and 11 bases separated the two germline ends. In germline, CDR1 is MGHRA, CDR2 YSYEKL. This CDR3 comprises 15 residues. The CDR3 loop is CASSQPDSGSYEQYF. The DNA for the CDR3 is TGCGCCAGCAGCCAACCCGATTCGGGCTCCTACGAGCAGTACTTC.

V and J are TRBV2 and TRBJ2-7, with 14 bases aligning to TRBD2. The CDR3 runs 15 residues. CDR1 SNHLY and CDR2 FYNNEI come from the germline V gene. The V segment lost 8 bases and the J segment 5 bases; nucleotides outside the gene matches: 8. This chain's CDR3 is CASSRLAGGPDEQYF. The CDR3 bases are TGTGCCAGCTCGAGACTAGCGGGAGGGCCTGACGAGCAGTACTTC.

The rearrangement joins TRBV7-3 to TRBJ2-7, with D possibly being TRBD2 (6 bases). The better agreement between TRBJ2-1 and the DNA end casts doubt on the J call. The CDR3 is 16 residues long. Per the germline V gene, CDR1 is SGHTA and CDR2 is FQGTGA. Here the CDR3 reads CASSRVGGTPYNEQFF. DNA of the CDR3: TGTGCCAGCAGCCGCGTTGGGGGGACTCCGTACAATGAGCAGTTCTTC.

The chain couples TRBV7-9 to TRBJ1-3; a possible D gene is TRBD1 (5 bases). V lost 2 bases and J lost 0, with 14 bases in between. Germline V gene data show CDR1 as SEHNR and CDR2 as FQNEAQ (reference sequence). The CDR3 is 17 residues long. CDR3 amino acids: CASSLRSLGDSGNTIYF. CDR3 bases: TGTGCCAGCAGCTTACGGAGCTTAGGGGACTCTGGAAACACCATATATTTT.

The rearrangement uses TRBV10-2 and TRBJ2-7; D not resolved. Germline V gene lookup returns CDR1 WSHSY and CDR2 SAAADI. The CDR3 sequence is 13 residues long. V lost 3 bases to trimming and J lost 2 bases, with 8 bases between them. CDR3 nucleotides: TGCGCCAGCAGTGACGGCGGAGCCTACGAGCAGTACTTC. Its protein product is CASSDGGAYEQYF.